This TCR beta chain was sequenced during a study of molecular identifiers for immune sequencing clone quantification. The V and J ends lost 5 bases and 3 bases, in that order; junction bases with no gene match: 4. Germline V lookup: CDR1 LGHNT, CDR2 FRNRAP. The CDR3 extends over 13 amino acids. This clonotype has ten or more counts. A single record per CDR3 protein comes from TCRdb applying MiXCR to the PCR reads. This sample carries about 640,000 distinct CDR3 sequences, about 20% of them seen once, and the ten largest clones take around 0.86%. The receptor's source is a human donor in good health. Some libraries in this study had Jurkat cell RNA spiked in. The chain joins TRBV12-5 to TRBJ2-7; 7 nucleotides agree with TRBD1. Sequenced: naive CD8+ T cells from blood, with Jurkat cell RNA spiked in. Regarding subset: FACS-sorted CD8+CD4-CCR7+CD45RA+ naive T cells. The CDR3, as DNA: TGTGCTAGTGGTCCGGGACAGTTCTACGAGCAGTACTTC. It translates to CASGPGQFYEQYF.